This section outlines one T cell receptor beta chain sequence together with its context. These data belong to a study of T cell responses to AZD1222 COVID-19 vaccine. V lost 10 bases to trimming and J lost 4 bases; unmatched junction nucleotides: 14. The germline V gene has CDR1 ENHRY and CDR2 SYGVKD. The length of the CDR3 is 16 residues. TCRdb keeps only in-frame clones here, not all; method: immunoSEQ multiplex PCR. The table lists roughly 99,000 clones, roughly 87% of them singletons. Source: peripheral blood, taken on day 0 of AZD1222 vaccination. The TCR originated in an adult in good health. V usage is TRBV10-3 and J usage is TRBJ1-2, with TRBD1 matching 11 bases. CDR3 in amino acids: CATLRTGGASSYGYTF. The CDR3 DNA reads TGTGCCACCCTAAGGACAGGGGGCGCTTCCAGCTATGGCTACACCTTC.